This is a list of T cell receptor beta chains from one sample in a study of neoadjuvant anti-PD-1 for oral cavity cancer. Produced via immunoSEQ multiplex PCR; TCRdb's table is partial and in-frame only. The repertoire holds 10,000 or so clones, with approximately 62% as singletons. The source material was tumor tissue, sampled before nivolumab (anti-PD-1) treatment. The receptors originated from a person aged 35 to 85 with oral cavity squamous cell carcinoma. The CDR3 runs from the conserved cysteine through the conserved F or W. Each record gives: V gene, J gene, clone size, D gene, CDR3 protein, CDR3 DNA. A D gene is named only where the DNA matches it firmly. Rows may omit the clone size; those that give it use once, few, many or a size class.

TRBV10-3	TRBJ2-2	-	TRBD1	CATGQGRTGELFF	TGTGCCACCGGACAGGGGCGGACCGGGGAGCTGTTTTTT
TRBV6-6	TRBJ1-3	-	TRBD1	CASSSGPGGAGNTIYF	TGTGCCAGCAGTTCAGGTCCAGGGGGCGCTGGAAACACCATATATTTT
TRBV7-3	TRBJ2-1	-	-	CASSLSGQSYNEQFF	TGTGCCAGCAGCTTAAGCGGCCAGAGTTACAATGAGCAGTTCTTC
TRBV6-1	TRBJ2-7	few	TRBD2	CASSEQIAGGLYEQYF	TGTGCCAGCAGTGAGCAAATAGCGGGGGGACTCTACGAGCAGTACTTC
TRBV11-2	TRBJ2-3	-	-	CASSLDGITDTQYF	TGTGCCAGCAGCTTAGATGGGATTACAGATACGCAGTATTTT
TRBV28	TRBJ2-7	-	-	CASSFMGESYEQYF	TGTGCCAGCAGTTTCATGGGGGAGTCCTACGAGCAGTACTTC
TRBV4-1	TRBJ2-1	-	TRBD2	CASSQNLGTSGASSYNEQFF	TGCGCCAGCAGCCAGAATTTAGGGACTAGCGGGGCTAGCTCCTACAATGAGCAGTTCTTC
TRBV11-2	TRBJ1-4	-	-	CASSSLYGVREKLFF	TGTGCCAGCAGCTCCCTCTATGGGGTGAGGGAAAAACTGTTTTTT
TRBV9	TRBJ2-1	-	-	CASSVVGDTYSQNEQFF	TGTGCCAGCAGCGTAGTTGGTGACACCTACAGTCAGAATGAGCAGTTCTTC
TRBV12-5	TRBJ2-7	-	TRBD2	CASAMGGGSSYEQYF	TGTGCTAGTGCCATGGGCGGGGGGAGCTCCTACGAGCAGTACTTC
TRBV5-1	TRBJ1-2	-	TRBD1	CASSSTGEGSNGYTF	TGCGCCAGCAGCAGCACAGGGGAAGGATCAAATGGCTACACCTTC
TRBV5-1	TRBJ1-4	few	TRBD1	CASRRQGYNEKLFF	TGCGCCAGCAGGCGACAGGGGTATAATGAAAAACTGTTTTTT
TRBV9	TRBJ1-1	-	-	CASSVATQGNTEAFF	TGTGCCAGCAGCGTAGCTACTCAGGGGAACACTGAAGCTTTCTTT
TRBV7-9	TRBJ2-1	-	TRBD2	CASSLQRGLVEQFF	TGTGCCAGCAGCTTGCAGCGGGGGTTGGTTGAGCAGTTCTTC
TRBV5-4	TRBJ2-7	-	-	CASSQDTGLPYEQYF	TGTGCCAGCAGCCAAGATACAGGGTTACCCTACGAGCAGTACTTC
TRBV20-1	TRBJ2-5	few	-	CSAGTGETQYF	TGCAGTGCTGGGACGGGGGAGACCCAGTACTTC
TRBV18	TRBJ1-2	once	TRBD1	CASSPPMMTGPNYGYTF	TGTGCCAGCTCACCACCGATGATGACAGGGCCAAACTATGGCTACACCTTC
TRBV5-4	TRBJ1-6	few	TRBD1	CASSRGQGTSPYNSPLHF	TGTGCCAGCAGCAGGGGACAGGGAACTTCCCCCTATAATTCACCCCTCCACTTT
TRBV10-3	TRBJ2-7	few	-	CAISRAAYEQYF	TGTGCCATCAGTCGGGCAGCCTACGAGCAGTACTTC
TRBV28	TRBJ2-7	few	-	CASRGLTYEQYF	TGTGCCAGCAGGGGTTTAACCTACGAGCAGTACTTC
TRBV7-8	TRBJ1-4	-	-	CASSLEGGTNEKLFF	TGTGCCAGCAGCTTAGAGGGGGGGACAAATGAAAAACTGTTTTTT
TRBV7-2	TRBJ2-4	-	TRBD2	CASSRREIVDIQYF	TGTGCCAGCAGCAGGCGGGAGATCGTTGACATTCAGTACTTC
TRBV19	TRBJ1-5	few	-	CASSTSRNQPQHF	TGTGCCAGTAGTACCAGCCGAAATCAGCCCCAGCATTTT
TRBV23-1	TRBJ1-4	-	TRBD1	CASTIRTGTGAEKREKLFF	TGCGCCAGCACCATCCGAACCGGGACAGGGGCCGAAAAGCGTGAAAAACTGTTTTTT
TRBV6-6	TRBJ1-1	-	-	CASSGSRQRGNTEAFF	TGTGCCAGCAGTGGGAGTCGACAGAGGGGGAACACTGAAGCTTTCTTT
TRBV9	TRBJ2-1	-	-	CASTVGEGGTYNEQFF	TGTGCCAGCACCGTTGGAGAGGGGGGAACGTACAATGAGCAGTTCTTC
TRBV4-1	TRBJ1-2	few	-	CASSRGRGYGYTF	TGCGCCAGCAGCCGCGGGAGGGGCTATGGCTACACCTTC
TRBV6-1	TRBJ1-1	-	TRBD1	CASSAGTGFEAFF	TGTGCCAGCAGTGCCGGGACAGGTTTTGAAGCTTTCTTT
TRBV7-9	TRBJ2-2	medium-sized	TRBD2	CASREPGLAGELTGELFF	TGTGCCAGCAGGGAACCGGGACTAGCGGGGGAGCTCACCGGGGAGCTGTTTTTT
TRBV19	TRBJ1-2	-	TRBD1	CASSSAGYRGRNYGYTF	TGTGCCAGTAGTTCAGCGGGATACAGGGGGCGCAACTATGGCTACACCTTC
TRBV9	TRBJ1-5	-	-	CASSVAGGVNQPQHF	TGTGCCAGCAGCGTAGCTGGGGGGGTGAACCAGCCCCAGCATTTT
TRBV5-1	TRBJ2-7	-	TRBD1	CASSLGDRVTYEQYF	TGCGCCAGCAGCTTGGGGGACAGGGTAACATACGAGCAGTACTTC
TRBV29-1	TRBJ1-2	-	-	CSVRQRVGYGYTF	TGCAGCGTTAGGCAAAGGGTCGGCTATGGCTACACCTTC
TRBV7-6	TRBJ2-1	few	TRBD2	CACPGGGVRHEQFF	TGTGCCTGTCCCGGGGGGGGCGTCCGGCATGAGCAGTTCTTC
TRBV7-9	TRBJ1-5	few	-	CASSWGHSAQPQHF	TGTGCCAGCAGCTGGGGACACTCAGCTCAGCCCCAGCATTTT
TRBV20-1	TRBJ1-1	-	-	CSVLTAEAFF	TGCAGTGTGTTGACGGCTGAAGCTTTCTTT
TRBV6-5	TRBJ1-5	few	-	CASSGRNQPQHF	TGTGCCAGCAGCGGTCGCAATCAGCCCCAGCATTTT
TRBV11-3	TRBJ2-5	once	TRBD1	CASSLRQGDTETQYF	TGTGCCAGCAGCCTAAGACAGGGGGATACAGAGACCCAGTACTTC
TRBV29-1	TRBJ2-3	-	-	CSVGFKGVTDTQYF	TGCAGCGTTGGGTTTAAGGGGGTGACAGATACGCAGTATTTT
TRBV27	TRBJ2-7	-	-	CASSREPSALGYEQYF	TGTGCCAGCAGCCGGGAGCCTAGCGCCCTAGGCTACGAGCAGTACTTC
TRBV2	TRBJ1-1	-	-	CASSRAGWNTEAFF	TGTGCCAGCAGTAGGGCAGGGTGGAACACTGAAGCTTTCTTT
TRBV11-2	TRBJ1-1	-	-	CASSSQGNTEAFF	TGTGCCAGCAGCTCCCAGGGGAACACTGAAGCTTTCTTT
TRBV6-6	TRBJ2-5	-	TRBD1	CASSYSRQGDTAQYF	TGTGCCAGCAGTTATTCGCGACAGGGGGATACGGCCCAGTACTTC
TRBV7-9	TRBJ1-4	-	TRBD1	CASSLTGVVGEKLFF	TGTGCCAGCAGCTTAACAGGGGTTGTCGGTGAAAAACTGTTTTTT
TRBV4-1	TRBJ2-5	-	TRBD1	CASSRYGPTGLVGTQYF	TGCGCCAGCAGCCGGTACGGCCCGACAGGGTTGGTTGGGACCCAGTACTTC
TRBV14	TRBJ2-1	-	-	CASSHTRSFYNEQFF	TGTGCCAGCAGCCACACCAGGTCCTTCTACAATGAGCAGTTCTTC
TRBV7-8	TRBJ1-5	-	-	CASSTQVRGRRGTQHF	TGTGCCAGCAGCACCCAGGTCCGGGGCCGTCGGGGGACCCAGCATTTT